A selection of T cell receptor beta chains follows, all from one sample in a study of T cell responses to AZD1222 COVID-19 vaccine. This table comes from immunoSEQ multiplex PCR, and its TCRdb copy is limited to in-frame clones, with some not included. In the table there are around 130,000 clones, around 94% of which are singletons. Source: peripheral blood, taken on day 0 of AZD1222 vaccination. All receptors derive from an adult in good health. The CDR3 runs from the conserved cysteine through the conserved F or W. A D gene is named only where the DNA matches it firmly. Not all rows give a size; the values are once, few, many and, for expanded clones, a class.

D gene	J gene	V gene	clone size	CDR3 length	CDR3 protein	CDR3 DNA
NA	TRBJ1-2	TRBV5-1	NA	16	CASSLASGPAGYGYTF	TGCGCCAGCAGCTTGGCGTCAGGCCCGGCGGGATATGGCTACACCTTC
NA	TRBJ1-5	TRBV21-1	NA	16	CASSKLGQGAIQPQHF	TGTGCCAGCAGCAAACTCGGACAGGGGGCAATTCAGCCCCAGCATTTT
NA	TRBJ2-3	TRBV18	NA	16	CASSPIRSGARDTQYF	TGTGCCAGCTCACCAATACGATCGGGGGCGCGGGATACGCAGTATTTT
NA	TRBJ1-1	TRBV19	NA	15	CASRPRQLRNTEAFF	TGTGCCAGCCGGCCCCGACAGTTGAGAAACACTGAAGCTTTCTTT
NA	TRBJ1-4	TRBV18	NA	13	CASSLGANEKLFF	TGTGCCAGCTCATTGGGAGCTAATGAAAAACTGTTTTTT
NA	TRBJ1-1	TRBV7-9	NA	13	CASSPHLNTEAFF	TGTGCCAGCAGCCCCCACCTGAACACTGAAGCTTTCTTT
TRBD1	TRBJ1-4	TRBV3-1/TRBV3-2	NA	14	CASSQGQGGEKLFF	TGTGCCAGCAGCCAAGGACAGGGAGGTGAAAAACTGTTTTTT
NA	TRBJ1-1	TRBV12-3/TRBV12-4	NA	13	CASSLDINTEAFF	TGTGCCAGCAGTTTGGACATTAACACTGAAGCTTTCTTT
TRBD2	TRBJ2-1	TRBV4-2	NA	15	CASIPSSGGYNEQFF	TGTGCCAGCATCCCATCGAGCGGGGGATACAATGAGCAGTTCTTC
NA	TRBJ2-3	TRBV3-1/TRBV3-2	NA	15	CASSQERRDLDTQYF	TGTGCCAGCAGCCAAGAGAGGAGGGACTTAGATACGCAGTATTTT
NA	TRBJ1-4	TRBV9	NA	13	CASSVSDNEKLFF	TGTGCCAGCAGCGTAAGTGACAATGAAAAACTGTTTTTT
NA	TRBJ1-1	TRBV6-1	NA	14	CASSSSVMNTEAFF	TGTGCCAGCAGTTCCTCCGTCATGAACACTGAAGCTTTCTTT
NA	TRBJ1-3	TRBV5-8	NA	16	CASSLILPLSGNTIYF	TGTGCCAGCAGCTTGATTCTCCCCCTCTCTGGAAACACCATATATTTT
NA	TRBJ2-1	TRBV6-1	NA	16	CASSESSWGAVDEQFF	TGTGCCAGCAGTGAAAGTTCGTGGGGGGCCGTAGATGAGCAGTTCTTC
TRBD1	TRBJ2-1	TRBV9	once	17	CASSVDRGYSSYNEQFF	TGTGCCAGCAGCGTCGACAGGGGCTACAGCTCCTACAATGAGCAGTTCTTC
TRBD2	TRBJ2-3	TRBV19	NA	13	CASRGLAADTQYF	TGTGCCAGTAGAGGACTAGCCGCAGATACGCAGTATTTT
TRBD1	TRBJ1-2	TRBV6-1	NA	16	CASSEIHTDRGYGYTF	TGTGCCAGCAGTGAAATCCACACGGACAGGGGCTATGGCTACACCTTC
TRBD1	TRBJ2-1	TRBV7-8	NA	12	CASSLGQGWQFF	TGTGCCAGCAGCTTAGGACAGGGTTGGCAGTTCTTC
NA	TRBJ2-7	TRBV6-4	NA	14	CASHEGRKSYEQYF	TGTGCCAGCCACGAGGGCCGAAAATCCTACGAGCAGTACTTC
TRBD1	TRBJ2-4	TRBV15	NA	15	CATSTRQGIGNIQYF	TGTGCCACCAGCACCCGACAGGGTATAGGGAACATTCAGTACTTC
TRBD1	TRBJ1-6	TRBV18	NA	16	CASSPPGQGANSPLHF	TGTGCCAGCTCACCACCGGGACAGGGAGCCAATTCACCCCTCCACTTT
NA	TRBJ1-4	TRBV5-1	NA	14	CASRLRGGNEKLFF	TGCGCCAGTAGATTGAGGGGAGGGAATGAAAAACTGTTTTTT
TRBD1	TRBJ1-6	TRBV6-5	NA	14	CASGGQGGNSPLHF	TGTGCCAGCGGGGGACAGGGAGGTAATTCACCCCTCCACTTT
NA	TRBJ1-2	TRBV18	NA	13	CASSPDRSYGYTF	TGTGCCAGCTCACCGGACAGAAGCTATGGCTACACCTTC
NA	TRBJ1-3	TRBV19	NA	15	CASRDRRFSGNTIYF	TGTGCCAGTAGGGACCGACGGTTCTCTGGAAACACCATATATTTT
NA	TRBJ1-2	TRBV7-9	NA	13	CASSGESNYGYTF	TGTGCCAGCAGCGGGGAATCTAACTATGGCTACACCTTC
NA	TRBJ1-4	TRBV7-8	NA	13	CASSRGTNEKLFF	TGTGCCAGCAGCCGAGGAACTAATGAAAAACTGTTTTTT
NA	TRBJ2-7	TRBV27	NA	13	CASSLSSRVEQYF	TGTGCCAGCAGTTTATCGTCGCGCGTCGAGCAGTACTTC
NA	TRBJ2-6	TRBV7-2	NA	16	CASSHSPFSGANVLTF	TGTGCCAGCAGTCACAGTCCCTTCTCTGGGGCCAACGTCCTGACTTTC
NA	TRBJ2-2	TRBV12-5	NA	14	CASGLVQGGGELFF	TGTGCTAGTGGTTTGGTACAGGGTGGCGGGGAGCTGTTTTTT
TRBD1	TRBJ2-3	TRBV11-3	once	17	CASSPRTGLFGTDTQYF	TGTGCCAGCAGCCCTCGGACAGGGTTATTTGGCACAGATACGCAGTATTTT
NA	TRBJ1-6	TRBV27	NA	16	CASSLRGQSYNSPLHF	TGTGCCAGCAGTCTCCGGGGGCAATCCTATAATTCACCCCTCCACTTT
NA	TRBJ2-6	TRBV5-4	NA	16	CASSNSGVSGANVLTF	TGTGCCAGCAGCAACTCAGGGGTCTCTGGGGCCAACGTCCTGACTTTC
TRBD2	TRBJ2-2	TRBV4-1	NA	20	CASSQGPIKRGLAGSGELFF	TGCGCCAGCAGCCAAGGCCCGATAAAGAGGGGACTAGCGGGGTCCGGGGAGCTGTTTTTT
NA	TRBJ1-2	TRBV7-2	NA	15	CASSLWGGSNYGYTF	TGTGCCAGCAGCTTATGGGGCGGCAGTAACTATGGCTACACCTTC
NA	TRBJ1-1	TRBV7-9	NA	15	CASSSQGTRSKGAFF	TGTGCCAGCAGCTCTCAAGGGACGCGCTCGAAAGGAGCTTTCTTT
NA	TRBJ1-2	TRBV19	NA	14	CASSIPQKLGGYTF	TGTGCCAGTAGTATCCCACAGAAGTTGGGCGGCTACACCTTC
TRBD2	TRBJ2-5	TRBV6-2/TRBV6-3	NA	16	CASSPLGLAGGETQYF	TGTGCCAGCAGTCCCTTGGGACTAGCGGGCGGAGAGACCCAGTACTTC
NA	TRBJ1-6	TRBV7-2	once	14	CASSLVPDNSPLHF	TGTGCCAGCAGCTTAGTTCCGGATAATTCACCCCTCCACTTT
NA	TRBJ1-2	TRBV7-9	once	15	CASSRTETITLGYTF	TGTGCCAGCAGCAGGACAGAAACTATTACCCTTGGCTACACCTTC
NA	TRBJ1-5	TRBV10-3	once	14	CAISTTGSNQPQHF	TGTGCCATCTCAACGACAGGAAGCAATCAGCCCCAGCATTTT
TRBD1	TRBJ1-1	TRBV5-1	NA	16	CASLGDRGDMNTEAFF	TGCGCCAGCCTCGGGGACAGAGGCGACATGAACACTGAAGCTTTCTTT